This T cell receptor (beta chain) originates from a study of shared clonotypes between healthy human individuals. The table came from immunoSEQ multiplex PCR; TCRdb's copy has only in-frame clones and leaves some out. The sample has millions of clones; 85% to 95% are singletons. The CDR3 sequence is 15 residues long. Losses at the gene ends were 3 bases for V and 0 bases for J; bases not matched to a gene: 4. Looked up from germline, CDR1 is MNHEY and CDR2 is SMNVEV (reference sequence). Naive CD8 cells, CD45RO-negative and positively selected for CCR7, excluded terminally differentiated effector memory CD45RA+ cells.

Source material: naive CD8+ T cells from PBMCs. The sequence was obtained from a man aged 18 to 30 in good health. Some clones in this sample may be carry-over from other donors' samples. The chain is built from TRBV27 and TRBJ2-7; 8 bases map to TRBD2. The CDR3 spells CASSFSGTSSYEQYF. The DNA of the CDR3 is TGTGCCAGCAGTTTTAGCGGGACTAGCTCCTACGAGCAGTACTTC.